Below, 30 T cell receptor beta chains from the same sample are listed, as sequenced in a study of CXCR3-negative and CXCR3-positive naive CD8 T cells. The TRB cDNA libraries were prepared by 5' RACE with UMI labels. TCRdb reprocessed the 5' RACE reads; each CDR3 protein has one entry and no DNA is given. In total, the table holds fewer than 90,000 distinct CDR3 sequences. Sequencing was performed on naive CXCR3- CD8+ T cells from blood. Subset meaning: CD45RO-CCR7+CD27+CD95- naive CD8+ T cells lacking CXCR3 (TNR3-). These receptors were taken from a human donor in good health. Some clones in this sample may be carry-over from other donors' samples.

The genes are TRBV15 and TRBJ2-1; with no DNA, the TCRdb D assignment of TRBD1 cannot be verified. This CDR3 is built from 21 residues. The V gene's germline CDR1 is LNHNV and CDR2 YYDKDF (reference sequence). The CDR3 is CATSRVTGAPSFSYSYNEQFF.

This chain joins TRBV12-3 or TRBV12-4 and TRBJ2-3; TCRdb returns TRBD1, unconfirmable since there is no DNA. CDR3 length: 13 residues. The CDR3 loop is CASRTGSTDTQYF.

The V and J genes are TRBV7-2 and TRBJ2-1; lacking DNA, the TRBD2 call made by TCRdb goes unchecked. The CDR3 sequence is 17 residues long. CDR1 SGHTA and CDR2 FQGNSA come from the germline V gene. The CDR3 reads CASSPHWRGGLYNEQFF.

The CDR3 here is CAISESQGGVSYEQYF. This chain links TRBV10-3 with TRBJ2-7; the D gene TCRdb calls, TRBD2, cannot be checked with no DNA. Germline assignment: CDR1 ENHRY and CDR2 SYGVKD. The CDR3 runs to 16 residues.

The CDR3: CSVEDLRGDYTDTQYF. The V call is TRBV29-1, the J call TRBJ2-3; there is no DNA to check the TCRdb D call of TRBD1. Per the germline V gene, CDR1 is SQVTM and CDR2 is ANQGSEA. The CDR3 contains 16 residues.

V usage is TRBV7-9 and J usage is TRBJ1-5; TCRdb's D gene call, TRBD1, goes unchecked for lack of DNA. Germline values: CDR1 SEHNR, CDR2 FQNEAQ (reference sequence). The CDR3 is 15 residues long. The CDR3 spells CASTTVGQGDQPQHF.

The chain couples TRBV5-8 to TRBJ2-2; TCRdb's D gene call, TRBD2, goes unchecked for lack of DNA. The CDR3 spans 14 residues. CDR1 is SGHTS and CDR2 is YDEGEE in the germline V gene. CDR3 amino acids: CASSSLRLAGELFF.

The V call is TRBV29-1, the J call TRBJ2-6. The CDR3 covers 12 residues. From germline, CDR1 is SQVTM and CDR2 ANQGSEA. The CDR3 spells CSVAGGANVLTF.

Frequency places this clonotype as medium-sized. This sequence joins TRBV7-6 and TRBJ2-7; without DNA, the TCRdb call of TRBD1 cannot be checked. The germline gives CDR1 SGHVS, CDR2 FNYEAQ. CDR3 length equals 14 residues. This CDR3 is CASSLGDLSYEQYF.

The CDR3 loop reads CASTFGGGDSNYGYTF. The chain carries TRBV12-3 or TRBV12-4 and TRBJ1-2; the TCRdb call, TRBD1, lacks DNA for checking. This CDR3 is built from 16 residues.

This chain connects TRBV6-2 or TRBV6-3 to TRBJ2-2. This CDR3 comprises 12 residues. CDR1 is MNHEY and CDR2 is SVGEGT in the germline V gene. The CDR3 loop is CASIGISGELFF.

The rearrangement uses TRBV7-3 and TRBJ1-1; TCRdb's D call, TRBD1, is unchecked because there is no DNA. The CDR3 has 17 amino acids. Germline V gene data show CDR1 as SGHTA and CDR2 as FQGTGA. Here the CDR3 reads CASSLTVGHLMNTEAFF.

J is TRBJ2-1 and V is TRBV12-3 or TRBV12-4; the D call of TRBD1 rests on TCRdb alone, since no DNA is present to check it. The CDR3 has 15 amino acids. CDR3 region: CASSPGQHSYNEQFF.

J is TRBJ1-1 and V is TRBV14; there is no DNA to check the TCRdb D call of TRBD1. Looked up from germline, CDR1 is SGHDN and CDR2 is FVKESK. This CDR3 has 13 amino acids. CDR3 protein: CASSPPGETEAFF.

The chain recombines TRBV11-2 with TRBJ2-5; TCRdb calls TRBD2, which cannot be checked without DNA. The CDR3 is 15 amino acids. CDR1 and CDR2 (germline): SGHAT, FQNNGV. The CDR3 is CASSLLLAGQETQYF.

This rearrangement joins TRBV2 to TRBJ2-2; TCRdb's assignment of TRBD2 cannot be checked, as there is no DNA. The length of the CDR3 is 18 residues. Germline V gene lookup returns CDR1 SNHLY and CDR2 FYNNEI. CDR3: CARAGEREGGSNTGELFF.

The V and J genes are TRBV29-1 and TRBJ2-7. This CDR3 has 12 amino acids. Germline V lookup: CDR1 SQVTM, CDR2 ANQGSEA. CDR3 region: CSVETDSCEQYF.

The chain links TRBV5-1 to TRBJ2-7; the D call of TRBD2 rests on TCRdb alone, since no DNA is present to check it. Germline V CDR1 and CDR2: SGHRS, YFSETQ. The CDR3 length is 16 residues. The CDR3 loop is CASSPLAGGSSYEQYF.

The chain carries TRBV20-1 and TRBJ2-3; TCRdb's D call of TRBD2 is untestable without DNA. The CDR3 sequence is 16 residues long. CDR1 and CDR2 from the germline V gene are DFQATT and SNEGSKA (reference sequence). The CDR3 loop is CSARGRSGELTDTQYF.

The genes are TRBV20-1 and TRBJ2-7. This CDR3 contains 13 residues. CDR1 DFQATT and CDR2 SNEGSKA come from the germline V gene (reference sequence). The CDR3 region is CSAREDRSYEQYF.

This chain connects TRBV29-1 to TRBJ2-7; TCRdb's D call, TRBD2, is unchecked because there is no DNA. The length of the CDR3 is 12 residues. Per the germline V gene, CDR1 is SQVTM and CDR2 is ANQGSEA. The CDR3: CSVTSGGYEQYF.

V and J are TRBV6-2 or TRBV6-3 and TRBJ2-3; TCRdb gives TRBD1 as the D gene, but with no DNA this cannot be confirmed. Germline-derived CDR1 and CDR2 are MNHEY and SVGEGT. The CDR3 is 15 residues long. The CDR3 sequence: CASSPLGRLTDTQYF.

Here the CDR3 reads CSVLLGQRYQETQYF. The rearrangement links TRBV29-1 to TRBJ2-5; TCRdb names TRBD1, which stays unverified in the absence of DNA. CDR1 and CDR2 (germline): SQVTM, ANQGSEA. CDR3 length: 15 amino acids.

The chain joins TRBV7-6 to TRBJ2-2; the D call of TRBD2 rests on TCRdb alone, since no DNA is present to check it. This CDR3 spans 15 amino acids. The germline gives CDR1 SGHVS, CDR2 FNYEAQ. This chain's CDR3 is CASSSPGPSTGELFF.

The chain couples TRBV7-9 to TRBJ2-3; TCRdb proposes TRBD2, but this gene call is untestable without DNA. The CDR3 has 16 amino acids. Germline values: CDR1 SEHNR, CDR2 FQNEAQ (reference sequence). Here the CDR3 reads CASSLLAVGGTDTQYF.

The rearrangement joins TRBV28 to TRBJ2-1; TCRdb calls TRBD2, which cannot be checked without DNA. Germline CDR1 and CDR2: MDHEN and SYDVKM. CDR3 size: 17 residues. Here the CDR3 reads CASISGTSGWTYNEKFF.

The V gene is TRBV9, the J gene TRBJ2-7. The CDR3 runs to 13 residues. The V gene's germline CDR1 is SGDLS and CDR2 YYNGEE. CDR3 loop: CASSSGLGFEQYF.

This chain connects TRBV7-9 to TRBJ2-7. The germline gives CDR1 SEHNR, CDR2 FQNEAQ (reference sequence). This CDR3 spans 12 amino acids. CDR3: CASSPRGYEQYF.

The chain combines TRBV7-9 with TRBJ2-7; TCRdb designates TRBD1, a call that cannot be tested without DNA. The CDR3 is 16 residues long. Germline V gives CDR1 SEHNR, CDR2 FQNEAQ (reference sequence). CDR3 in amino acids: CASSALKPGQGYEQYF. Complete variable domain (other parts from reference TRBV7-9 and TRBJ2-7): DTGVSQNPRHKITKRGQNVTFRCDPISEHNRLYWYRQTLGQGPEFLTYFQNEAQLEKSRLLSDRFSAERPKGSFSTLEIQRTEQGDSAMYLCASSALKPGQGYEQYFGPGTRLTVT.

The V gene is TRBV27, the J gene TRBJ2-1; TCRdb indicates TRBD2, and absent DNA this call remains unverified. The CDR3 runs 14 residues. Germline CDR1 MNHEY, CDR2 SMNVEV (reference sequence). CDR3 region: CASSFGLVGNEQFF.